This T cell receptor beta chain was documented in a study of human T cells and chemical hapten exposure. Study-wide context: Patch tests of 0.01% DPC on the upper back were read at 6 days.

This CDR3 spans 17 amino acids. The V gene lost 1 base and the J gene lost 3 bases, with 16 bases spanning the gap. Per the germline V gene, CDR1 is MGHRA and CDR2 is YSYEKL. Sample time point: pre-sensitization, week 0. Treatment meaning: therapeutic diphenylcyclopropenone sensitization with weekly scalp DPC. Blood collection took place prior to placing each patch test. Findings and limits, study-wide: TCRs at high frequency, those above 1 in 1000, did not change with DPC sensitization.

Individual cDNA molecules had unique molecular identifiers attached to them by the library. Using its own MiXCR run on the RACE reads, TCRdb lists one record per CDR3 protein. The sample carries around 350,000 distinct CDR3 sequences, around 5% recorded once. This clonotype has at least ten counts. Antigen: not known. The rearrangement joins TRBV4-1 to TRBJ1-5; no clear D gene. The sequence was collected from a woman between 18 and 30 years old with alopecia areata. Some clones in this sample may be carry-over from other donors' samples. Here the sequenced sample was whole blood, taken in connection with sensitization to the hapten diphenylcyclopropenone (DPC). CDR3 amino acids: CASSQVMSAQINQPQHF. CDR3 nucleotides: TGCGCCAGCAGCCAAGTAATGTCGGCACAGATCAATCAGCCCCAGCATTTT.